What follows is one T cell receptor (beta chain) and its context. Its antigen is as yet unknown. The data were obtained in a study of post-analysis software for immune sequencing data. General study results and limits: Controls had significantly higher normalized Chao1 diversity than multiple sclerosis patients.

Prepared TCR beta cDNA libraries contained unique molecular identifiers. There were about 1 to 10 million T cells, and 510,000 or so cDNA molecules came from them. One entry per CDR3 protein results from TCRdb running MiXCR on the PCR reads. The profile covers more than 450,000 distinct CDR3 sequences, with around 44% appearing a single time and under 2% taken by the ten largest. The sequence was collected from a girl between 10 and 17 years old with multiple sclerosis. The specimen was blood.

The CDR3 loop reads CASSVQGPQNTEAFF. CDR3 bases: TGTGCCAGCAGTGTACAGGGGCCTCAGAACACTGAAGCTTTCTTT. The chain employs TRBV27 and TRBJ1-1; 7 bases match TRBD1. V shed 5 bases, J shed 1 base, and the junction held 7 bases outside the gene matches. From germline, CDR1 is MNHEY and CDR2 SMNVEV (reference sequence). CDR3 length: 15 residues.